This entry is about one T cell receptor beta chain. The CDR3 contains 15 residues. V shed 1 base and J 4 bases; nucleotides not matched to a gene: 3. Germline values: CDR1 SNHLY, CDR2 FYNNEI. Study processing details: Nucleated cell number was recorded as an estimate derived from reference gene primer amplification. Sequencing used immunoSEQ multiplex PCR; TCRdb keeps in-frame clones, though not all of them. The V and J calls and clone size are taken from that table; D and trimming were inferred from the DNA. The sample holds fewer than 350,000 clones, roughly 89% seen once. The data were obtained in a study of blood T cell repertoires in COVID-19. Assignment of participants to cohorts was predicated upon participant-reported clinical history.

This clonotype was sampled from a woman in her thirties or forties who had recovered from COVID-19. Sample: PBMCs or T cells enriched from blood (not recorded which). The chain employs TRBV2 and TRBJ1-5; 8 positions match TRBD1. CDR3 in DNA: TGTGCCAGCAGTGAAGGGTACAGGGGGAATCAGCCCCAGCATTTT. This codes for CASSEGYRGNQPQHF.